This T cell receptor (beta chain) was obtained from a study of human T cells and chemical hapten exposure. Across the study: An area of 2 cm by roughly 2.2 cm on upper inner arm skin received 2% DPC for sensitization. Overall study findings and caveats: TCRs above 1 in 1000 frequency stayed constant with DPC sensitization.

Regarding this clonotype: Its antigen remains unknown.

As for time point: pre-sensitization, week 0. The treatment was: therapeutic diphenylcyclopropenone sensitization with weekly scalp DPC. Extraction yielded total RNA from whole blood (unfractionated). Original processing notes: Per-sample TCR counts ranged from 23,224 to 690,600, median about 100,000. TCRdb independently ran MiXCR on the RACE reads; one entry per CDR3 protein. These V and J calls are TCRdb output, not the study's own analysis. Found here are 270,000 or so distinct CDR3 sequences, approximately 7.5% of them singletons; the top ten hold less than 1.5%. The receptor comes from a young man with alopecia areata. Some clones in this sample may be carry-over from other donors' samples. The sequences come from whole blood, collected in connection with sensitization to the hapten diphenylcyclopropenone (DPC).

In DNA, the CDR3 is TGTGCCAGCAGTATGACAGGGGGTAGTCAGCCCCAGCATTTT. This encodes CASSMTGGSQPQHF. The rearrangement uses TRBV2 and TRBJ1-5, with TRBD1 matching 9 bases. Germline values: CDR1 SNHLY, CDR2 FYNNEI. The V segment lost 5 bases and the J segment 6 bases; nucleotides outside the gene matches: 5. This CDR3 has 14 residues.